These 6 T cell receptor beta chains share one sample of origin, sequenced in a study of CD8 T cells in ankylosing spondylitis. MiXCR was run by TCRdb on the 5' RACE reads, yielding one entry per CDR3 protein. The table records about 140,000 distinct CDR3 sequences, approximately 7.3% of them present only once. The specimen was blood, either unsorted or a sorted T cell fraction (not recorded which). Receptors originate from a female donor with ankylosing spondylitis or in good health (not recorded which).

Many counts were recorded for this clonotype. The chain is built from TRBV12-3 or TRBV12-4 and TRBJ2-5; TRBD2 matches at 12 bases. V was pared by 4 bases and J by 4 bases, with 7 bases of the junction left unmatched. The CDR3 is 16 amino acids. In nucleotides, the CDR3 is TGTGCCAGCAGTTCCCCCACTAGCGGGGGGAGAGAGACCCAGTACTTC. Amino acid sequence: CASSSPTSGGRETQYF.

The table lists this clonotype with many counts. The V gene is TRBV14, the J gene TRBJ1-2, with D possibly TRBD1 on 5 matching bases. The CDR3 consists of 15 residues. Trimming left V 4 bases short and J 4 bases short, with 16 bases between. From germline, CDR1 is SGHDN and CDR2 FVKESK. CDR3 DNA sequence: TGTGCCAGCAGCCCAGCGGGACCCTGGGGCTATGGCTACACCTTC. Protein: CASSPAGPWGYGYTF.

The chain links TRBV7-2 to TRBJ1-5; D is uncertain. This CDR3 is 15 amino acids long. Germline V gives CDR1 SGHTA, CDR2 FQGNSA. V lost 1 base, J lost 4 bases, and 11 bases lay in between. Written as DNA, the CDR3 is TGTGCCAGCAGCTTAGATGGCCTTCCGAATCAGCCCCAGCATTTT. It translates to CASSLDGLPNQPQHF.

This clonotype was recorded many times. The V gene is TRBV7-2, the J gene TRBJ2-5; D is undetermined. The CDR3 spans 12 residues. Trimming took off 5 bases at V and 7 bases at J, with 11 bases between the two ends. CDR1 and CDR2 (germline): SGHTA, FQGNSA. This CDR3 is CASSRTSGTQYF. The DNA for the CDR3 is TGTGCCAGCAGCCGGACCAGTGGGACCCAGTACTTC.

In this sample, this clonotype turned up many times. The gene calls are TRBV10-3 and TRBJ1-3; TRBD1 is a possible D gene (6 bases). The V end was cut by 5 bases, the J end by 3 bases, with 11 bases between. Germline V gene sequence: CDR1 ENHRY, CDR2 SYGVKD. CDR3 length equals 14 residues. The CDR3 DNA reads TGTGCCATCAGTCCGGGGGCAGGTGGAAACACCATATATTTT. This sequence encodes CAISPGAGGNTIYF.

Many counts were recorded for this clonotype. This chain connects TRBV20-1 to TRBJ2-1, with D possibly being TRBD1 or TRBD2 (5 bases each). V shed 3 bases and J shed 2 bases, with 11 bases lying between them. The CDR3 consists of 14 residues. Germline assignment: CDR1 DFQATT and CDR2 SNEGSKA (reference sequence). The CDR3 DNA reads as TGCAGTGCTAGGTCCCAGGGAGCCTACAATGAGCAGTTCTTC. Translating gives CSARSQGAYNEQFF.